The 8 T cell receptor beta chains in this list originate from one sample, sequenced in a study of T cell repertoires in cytomegalovirus infection. Their recognized antigens are unknown. In TCRdb, the reads were re-called with MiXCR into one record per CDR3 protein. This table holds hundreds of thousands of distinct CDR3 sequences, under 45% found once. This specimen consisted of cultured PBMCs, obtained from culture after CMV antigen stimulation. These receptors were obtained from a human donor in good health (CMV status not recorded). Some clones in this sample may be carry-over from other donors' samples.

This clonotype was seen a few times. The chain is built from TRBV20-1 and TRBJ1-5; D is ambiguous. V lost 3 bases to trimming and J lost 7 bases, with 13 bases between them. CDR1 and CDR2 from the germline V gene are DFQATT and SNEGSKA (reference sequence). There are 13 residues in the CDR3. The CDR3 sequence is CSARAQERQPQHF. The CDR3 DNA reads as TGCAGTGCTAGGGCCCAGGAACGACAGCCCCAGCATTTT.

This chain connects TRBV5-5 to TRBJ2-7, with D perhaps matching TRBD1 (5 bases). From germline, CDR1 is SGHKS and CDR2 YYEKEE (reference sequence). The CDR3 runs to 14 residues. Trimming shortened V by 2 bases and J by 2 bases, and 11 bases separated the two germline ends. This chain's CDR3 is CASSLRGFAYEQYF. For the CDR3, the DNA is TGTGCCAGCAGCTTAAGGGGCTTCGCCTACGAGCAGTACTTC.

The gene calls are TRBV6-1 and TRBJ2-3, with D perhaps given as TRBD1 or TRBD2 (5 bases each). This CDR3 has 14 residues. Germline values: CDR1 MNHNS, CDR2 SASEGT. The V end lost 1 base, the J end lost 5 bases, and 10 bases lay between the germline ends. In nucleotides, the CDR3 is TGTGCCAGCAGTGAAGACGGGGCGGGAGATACGCAGTATTTT. This gives the protein CASSEDGAGDTQYF.

This chain joins TRBV10-3 and TRBJ2-1; 9 bases fit TRBD2. Germline values: CDR1 ENHRY, CDR2 SYGVKD. With V trimmed by 3 bases and J by 10 bases, 4 bases remained unmatched. The CDR3 loop spans 13 amino acids. Here the CDR3 reads CAISDVSGREQFF. In DNA, the CDR3 is TGTGCCATCAGTGATGTTAGCGGGAGAGAGCAGTTCTTC.

The table lists this clonotype with a few counts. V is TRBV7-2 and J is TRBJ2-3, with D tentatively TRBD1 or TRBD2 (5 bases each). This CDR3 is 13 amino acids long. Germline-derived CDR1 and CDR2 are SGHTA and FQGNSA. V lost 5 bases and J 6 bases, leaving 12 bases between the germline ends. CDR3: CASSLGTLDTQYF. CDR3 DNA sequence: TGTGCCAGCAGCCTGGGGACCTTGGATACGCAGTATTTT.

This clonotype was counted only a few times. The chain employs TRBV4-2 and TRBJ2-7, with D unclear. In germline, CDR1 is LGHNA, CDR2 YNFKEQ. This CDR3 region has 16 residues. Trimming removed 0 bases from V and 0 bases from J, with 12 bases in between. In DNA form, the CDR3 reads TGTGCCAGCAGCCAAGAGCAGGTCTTGGGCTCCTACGAGCAGTACTTC. This translates into CASSQEQVLGSYEQYF.

The chain recombines TRBV11-2 with TRBJ2-3; TRBD2 matches 9 bases. Looked up from germline, CDR1 is SGHAT and CDR2 is FQNNGV. Unmatched junction bases numbered 10, after V lost 5 bases and J lost 4 bases. The CDR3 extends over 16 amino acids. CDR3 sequence: CASSRGSGRPADTQYF. CDR3 in DNA: TGTGCCAGCAGCAGGGGTAGCGGGAGACCCGCAGATACGCAGTATTTT.

This clonotype has only one observation. The rearrangement joins TRBV6-1 to TRBJ1-2; possibly TRBD1 for D (6 bases). Trimming removed 2 bases from V and 0 bases from J, with 10 bases in between. The germline V gene encodes CDR1 MNHNS and CDR2 SASEGT. CDR3 length: 15 amino acids. The CDR3 sequence is CASSERDNSNYGYTF. The CDR3 DNA sequence: TGTGCCAGCAGTGAAAGGGACAACTCTAACTATGGCTACACCTTC.